The source of this T cell receptor beta chain is a study of cytomegalovirus exposure and HLA in healthy donors. This PCR relied on a set of 60 Vbeta primers and 13 Jbeta primers. Sequenced by immunoSEQ multiplex PCR; TCRdb stores in-frame clones only, minus some. The repertoire holds about 190,000 clones, with more than 65% as singletons. Study-level points and caveats: Using the classifier, cytomegalovirus status was reportedly diagnosed with high specificity and sensitivity.

The V and J ends lost 0 bases and 6 bases, in that order; junction bases with no gene match: 11. The CDR3 contains 16 residues. Germline V gene sequence: CDR1 SGHNT, CDR2 YYREEE (reference sequence). Points on this clone: Antigen specificity is unknown.

This chain uses TRBV5-4 with TRBJ2-5; 7 bases align to TRBD2. Sequenced material: PBMCs. The clonotype originates from a man aged 45 to 65 in good health and CMV-seronegative. The CDR3 loop is CASSLAATSGAKTQYF. The DNA for the CDR3 is TGTGCCAGCAGCTTGGCCGCCACGAGCGGGGCCAAGACCCAGTACTTC.